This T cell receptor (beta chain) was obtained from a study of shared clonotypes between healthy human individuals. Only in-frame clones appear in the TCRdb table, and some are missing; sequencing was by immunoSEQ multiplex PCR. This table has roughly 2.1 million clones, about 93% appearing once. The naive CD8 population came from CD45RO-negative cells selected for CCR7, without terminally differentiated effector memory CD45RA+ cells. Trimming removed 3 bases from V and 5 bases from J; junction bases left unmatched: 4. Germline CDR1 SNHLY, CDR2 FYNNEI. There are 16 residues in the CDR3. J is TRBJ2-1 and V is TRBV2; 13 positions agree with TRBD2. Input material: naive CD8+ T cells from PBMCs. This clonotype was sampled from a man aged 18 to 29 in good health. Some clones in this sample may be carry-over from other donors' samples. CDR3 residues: CASSEGTSGINNEQFF. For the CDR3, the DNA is TGTGCCAGCAGTGAGGGGACTAGCGGGATCAACAATGAGCAGTTCTTC.